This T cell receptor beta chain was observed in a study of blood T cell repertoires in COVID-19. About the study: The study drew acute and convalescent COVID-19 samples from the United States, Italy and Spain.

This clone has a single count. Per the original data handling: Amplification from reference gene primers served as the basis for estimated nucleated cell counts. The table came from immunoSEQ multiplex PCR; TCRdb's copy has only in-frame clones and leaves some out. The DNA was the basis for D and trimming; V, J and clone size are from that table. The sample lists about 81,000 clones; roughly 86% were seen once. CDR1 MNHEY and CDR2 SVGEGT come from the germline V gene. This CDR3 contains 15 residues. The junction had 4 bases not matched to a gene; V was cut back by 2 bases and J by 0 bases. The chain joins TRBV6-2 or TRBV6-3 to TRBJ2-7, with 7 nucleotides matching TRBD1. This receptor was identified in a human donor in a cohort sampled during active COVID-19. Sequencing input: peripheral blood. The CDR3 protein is CASSYLSGGSYEQYF. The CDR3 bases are TGTGCCAGCAGTTACCTCTCAGGGGGCTCCTACGAGCAGTACTTC.